Listed here are 5 T cell receptor beta chains from one sample, sequenced in a study of blood T cell repertoires in COVID-19. Method: immunoSEQ multiplex PCR; TCRdb's copy keeps in-frame clones and lacks some. The repertoire holds about 310,000 clones, roughly 90% seen once, with roughly 4.3% in the top ten. Sequenced: PBMCs or T cells enriched from blood (not recorded which). Receptor source: a woman younger than 35 with acute COVID-19.

The J gene is TRBJ1-3, the V gene TRBV2; TRBD1 agrees at 9 bases. Germline CDR1 and CDR2: SNHLY and FYNNEI. The CDR3 has 15 residues. Trimming took 8 bases from V and 2 from J; bases not matched to a gene: 7. In DNA, the CDR3 is TGTGCCAGCGGGACCAGGACAGGGGCTGGAAACACCATATATTTT. The encoded protein is CASGTRTGAGNTIYF.

The chain carries TRBV19 and TRBJ1-3; D is unclear. Germline V lookup: CDR1 LNHDA, CDR2 SQIVND (reference sequence). V dropped 9 bases and J dropped 8 bases, with 17 bases sitting between them. The CDR3 sequence is 13 residues long. CDR3 coding DNA: TGTGCCAGCCGACGGCGGTGGCCGGACACCATATATTTT. Its protein is CASRRRWPDTIYF.

The J gene is TRBJ2-7, the V gene TRBV11-3; the match to TRBD1 covers 11 bases. J gave up 5 bases and V 5 bases, and 5 bases lay outside the gene matches. The CDR3 has 14 amino acids. Per germline, CDR1 SGHNT and CDR2 YENEEA. The CDR3 DNA is TGTGCCAGCAGCCCAGGACAGGGGGCCAACGAGCAGTACTTC. Its translation is CASSPGQGANEQYF.

The rearrangement links TRBV7-9 to TRBJ2-2; a weak D match, TRBD1 (6 bases). With 5 bases removed from V and 6 bases from J, the gap between germline ends came to 16 bases. CDR1 is SEHNR and CDR2 is FQNEAQ in the germline V gene (reference sequence). CDR3 length: 15 residues. Here the CDR3 reads CASSETITGSGELFF. Here the CDR3 DNA reads TGTGCCAGCAGCGAGACGATAACAGGGTCCGGGGAGCTGTTTTTT.

The chain employs TRBV27 and TRBJ2-7; 7 bases are a match to TRBD2. This CDR3 is built from 16 residues. The V segment lost 5 bases and the J segment 6 bases; nucleotides outside the gene matches: 16. Germline V gene sequence: CDR1 MNHEY, CDR2 SMNVEV (reference sequence). The DNA of the CDR3 is TGTGCCAGCAGTCCGGCCTGGTCGGGAGGCGGATCCGAGCAGTACTTC. Encoded protein: CASSPAWSGGGSEQYF.